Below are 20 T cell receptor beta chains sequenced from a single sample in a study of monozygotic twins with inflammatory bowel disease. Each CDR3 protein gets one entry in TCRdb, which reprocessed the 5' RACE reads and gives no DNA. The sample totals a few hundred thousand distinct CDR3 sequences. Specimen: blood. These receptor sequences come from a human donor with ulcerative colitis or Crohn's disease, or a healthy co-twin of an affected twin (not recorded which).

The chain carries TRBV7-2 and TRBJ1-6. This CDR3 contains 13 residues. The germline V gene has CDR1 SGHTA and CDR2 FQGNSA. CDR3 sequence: CASSFFQNSPLHF.

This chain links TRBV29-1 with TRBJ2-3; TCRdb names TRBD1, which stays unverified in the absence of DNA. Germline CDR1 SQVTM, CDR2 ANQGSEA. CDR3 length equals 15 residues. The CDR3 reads CSVGQGGGGTDTQYF.

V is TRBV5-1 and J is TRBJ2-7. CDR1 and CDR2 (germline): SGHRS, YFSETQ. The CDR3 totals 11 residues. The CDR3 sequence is CASGDFGEQYF.

CDR3: CASSPHSGGPYNEQFF. The chain carries TRBV6-1 and TRBJ2-1; TCRdb reports TRBD2, a call that lacks DNA to check it against. CDR3 length equals 16 residues. Germline V CDR1 and CDR2: MNHNS, SASEGT.

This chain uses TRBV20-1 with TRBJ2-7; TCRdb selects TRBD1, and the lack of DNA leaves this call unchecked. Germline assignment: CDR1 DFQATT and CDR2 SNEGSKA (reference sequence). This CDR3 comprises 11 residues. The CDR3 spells CSARDIDSQYF.

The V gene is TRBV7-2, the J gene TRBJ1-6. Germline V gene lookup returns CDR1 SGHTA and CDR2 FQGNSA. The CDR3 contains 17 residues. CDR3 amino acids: CASSLVPPGGGNSPLHF.

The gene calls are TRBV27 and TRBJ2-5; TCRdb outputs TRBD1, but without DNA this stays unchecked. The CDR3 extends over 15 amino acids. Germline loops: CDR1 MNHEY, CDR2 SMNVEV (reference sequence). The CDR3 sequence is CASSWFSSGRETQYF.

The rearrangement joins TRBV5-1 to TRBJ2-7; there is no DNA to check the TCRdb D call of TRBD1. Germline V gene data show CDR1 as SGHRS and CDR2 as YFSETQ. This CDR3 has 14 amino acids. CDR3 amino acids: CASSPGGRENEQYF. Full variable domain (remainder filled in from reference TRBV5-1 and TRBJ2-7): KAGVTQTPRYLIKTRGQQVTLSCSPISGHRSVSWYQQTPGQGLQFLFEYFSETQRNKGNFPGRFSGRQFSNSRSEMNVSTLELGDSALYLCASSPGGRENEQYFGPGTRLTVT.

This chain's CDR3 is CASSLGVSGGYTF. The V call is TRBV11-2, the J call TRBJ1-2. CDR1 and CDR2 from the germline V gene are SGHAT and FQNNGV. This CDR3 has 13 residues.

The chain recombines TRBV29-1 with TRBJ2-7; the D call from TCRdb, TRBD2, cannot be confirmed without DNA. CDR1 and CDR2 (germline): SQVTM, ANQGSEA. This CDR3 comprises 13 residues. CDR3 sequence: CSVTAGETYEQYF.

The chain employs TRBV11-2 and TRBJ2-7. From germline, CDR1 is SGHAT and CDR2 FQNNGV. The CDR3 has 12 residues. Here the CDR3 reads CASSFTEYEQYF.

CDR3 residues: CAWSVAGGPVVGELFF. The chain uses TRBV30 and TRBJ2-2; no DNA is available, so the TRBD2 call from TCRdb remains unchecked. Germline lookup yields CDR1 GTSNPN and CDR2 SVGIG (reference sequence). The CDR3 is 16 residues long.

This CDR3 is CASSNSGRSTDTQYF. V is TRBV6-4 and J is TRBJ2-3; the TCRdb D gene call, TRBD2, has no DNA to confirm it. CDR3 size: 15 residues. The germline V gene has CDR1 MRHNA and CDR2 SNTAGT.

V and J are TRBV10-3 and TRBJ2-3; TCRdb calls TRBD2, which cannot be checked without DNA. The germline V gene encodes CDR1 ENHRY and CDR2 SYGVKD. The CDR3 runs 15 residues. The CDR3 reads CAISETSGSTDTQYF.

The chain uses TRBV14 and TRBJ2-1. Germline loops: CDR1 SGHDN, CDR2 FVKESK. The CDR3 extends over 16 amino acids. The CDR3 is CASSQDKIPRYNEQFF.

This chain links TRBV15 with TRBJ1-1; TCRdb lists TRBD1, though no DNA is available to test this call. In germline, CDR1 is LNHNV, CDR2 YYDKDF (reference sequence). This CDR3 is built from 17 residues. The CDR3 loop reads CATSRVKGAALNTEAFF.

The CDR3 is CASSLGWGQGQPQHF. The chain has TRBV7-2 and TRBJ1-5; the TCRdb call, TRBD1, lacks DNA for checking. The CDR3 runs 15 residues. Looked up from germline, CDR1 is SGHTA and CDR2 is FQGNSA. Variable domain in full (rest from reference TRBV7-2 and TRBJ1-5): GAGVSQSPSNKVTEKGKDVELRCDPISGHTALYWYRQSLGQGLEFLIYFQGNSAPDKSGLPSDRFSAERTGGSVSTLTIQRTQQEDSAVYLCASSLGWGQGQPQHFGDGTRLSIL.

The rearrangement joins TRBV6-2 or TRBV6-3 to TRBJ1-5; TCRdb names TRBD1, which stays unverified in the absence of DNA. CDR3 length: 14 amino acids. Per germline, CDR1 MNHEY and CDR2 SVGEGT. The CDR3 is CASSYWGRNQPQHF.

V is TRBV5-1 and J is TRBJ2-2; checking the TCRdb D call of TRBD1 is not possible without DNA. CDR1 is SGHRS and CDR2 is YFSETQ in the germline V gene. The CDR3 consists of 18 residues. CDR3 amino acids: CASSFKTDNRMATGELFF.

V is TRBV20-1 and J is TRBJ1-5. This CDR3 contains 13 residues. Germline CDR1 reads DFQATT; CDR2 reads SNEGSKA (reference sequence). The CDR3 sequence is CSTASGRDQPQHF.